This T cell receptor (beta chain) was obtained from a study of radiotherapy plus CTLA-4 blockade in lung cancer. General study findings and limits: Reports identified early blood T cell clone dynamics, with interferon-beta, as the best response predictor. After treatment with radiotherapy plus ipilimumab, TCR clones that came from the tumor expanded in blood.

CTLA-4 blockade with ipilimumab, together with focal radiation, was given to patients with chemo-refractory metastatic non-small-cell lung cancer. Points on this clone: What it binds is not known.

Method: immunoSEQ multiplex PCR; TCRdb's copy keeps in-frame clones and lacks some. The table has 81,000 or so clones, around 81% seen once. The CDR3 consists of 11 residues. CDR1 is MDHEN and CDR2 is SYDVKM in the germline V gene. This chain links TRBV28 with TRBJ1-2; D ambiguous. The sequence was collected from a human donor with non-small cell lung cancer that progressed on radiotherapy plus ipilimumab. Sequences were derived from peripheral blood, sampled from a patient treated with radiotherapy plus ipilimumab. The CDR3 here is CVARANYGYTF. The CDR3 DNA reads TGTGTGGCCAGAGCTAACTATGGCTACACCTTC.